A selection of T cell receptor beta chains follows, all from one sample in a study of molecular identifiers for immune sequencing clone quantification. TCRdb used MiXCR to reprocess the PCR reads, holding one entry per CDR3 protein. Altogether 5,500 to 6,500 distinct CDR3 sequences are present, approximately 15% being singletons, with the ten largest covering less than 3%. Sequenced sample: naive CD8+ T cells from blood, with Jurkat cell RNA spiked in. These receptor sequences come from a human donor in good health. Some libraries in this study had Jurkat cell RNA spiked in. The CDR3 runs from the conserved cysteine through the conserved F or W. D genes are given only for firm matches. The size entry is marked missing in some rows and otherwise reads once, few, many or a size class.

j_call | v_call | d_call | clone_size | cdr3_nt | cdr3_aa
TRBJ2-3 | TRBV7-8 | TRBD2 | NA | TGTGCCAGCAGCTTATCTGACCTAGCGGGGTATTTT | CASSLSDLAGYF
TRBJ1-1 | TRBV9 | NA | medium-sized | TGTGCCAGCAGCGTAGTATCAGGGGTGGACACTGAAGCTTTCTTT | CASSVVSGVDTEAFF
TRBJ2-3 | TRBV9 | NA | medium-sized | TGTGCCAGCAGCACTTATGACGGCGGCAGGGGCGTGGCGGAGTCTAGCACAGATACGCAGTATTTT | CASSTYDGGRGVAESSTDTQYF
TRBJ1-5 | TRBV4-3 | NA | medium-sized | TGCGCCAGCAGCCAAAAACTACAGGGCGGGGAGCCCCAGCATTTT | CASSQKLQGGEPQHF
TRBJ2-3 | TRBV9 | TRBD2 | NA | TGTGCCAGCAGCGGGAGACTAGCGGGGGAGGCAGATACGCAGTATTTT | CASSGRLAGEADTQYF
TRBJ2-6 | TRBV13 | NA | medium-sized | TGTGCCAGCAGCTCTGGGGCCAACGTCCTGACTTTC | CASSSGANVLTF
TRBJ1-5 | TRBV6-5 | NA | many | TGTGCCAGCAGTTTCGGGGGGCAACAGCCCCAGCATTTT | CASSFGGQQPQHF
TRBJ1-1 | TRBV4-3 | NA | medium-sized | TGCGCCAGCAGCCGCAAGACAGATTACACTGAAGCTTTCTTT | CASSRKTDYTEAFF
TRBJ2-6 | TRBV7-8 | NA | medium-sized | TGTGCCAGCAGCTTAGAAGGGGGGACAGGGGCCAACGTCCTGACTTTC | CASSLEGGTGANVLTF
TRBJ1-5 | TRBV28 | NA | medium-sized | TGTGCCAGCAGTTCCTCGGCAGGTTATCAGCCCCAGCATTTT | CASSSSAGYQPQHF
TRBJ2-5 | TRBV3-1 | NA | medium-sized | TGTGCCAGCAGCCCAGAAAACTTGGGGGAGACCCAGTACTTC | CASSPENLGETQYF
TRBJ2-7 | TRBV25-1 | NA | NA | TGTGCCAGCAGTGAAGTCGGGGATACCTACGAGCAGTACTTC | CASSEVGDTYEQYF
TRBJ2-1 | TRBV14 | NA | medium-sized | TGTGCCAGCAGCTCCCTCCTTGGGTCCTACAATGAGCAGTTCTTC | CASSSLLGSYNEQFF
TRBJ1-5 | TRBV28 | NA | medium-sized | TGTGCCAGCAGCGAATTAGCGGGGGCTAGCAATCAGCCCCAGCATTTT | CASSELAGASNQPQHF
TRBJ2-3 | TRBV7-2 | NA | medium-sized | TGTGCCAGCAGCTTAGGGCACCGTAGCACAGATACGCAGTATTTT | CASSLGHRSTDTQYF
TRBJ2-7 | TRBV10-3 | NA | many | TGTGCCATCAGCAAAATCCGGGACGGAGACCCAGAGCAGTACTTC | CAISKIRDGDPEQYF
TRBJ1-5 | TRBV20-1 | NA | medium-sized | TGCAGTGCTAGAGATTCGGTAGGAGGTCAGCCCCAGCATTTT | CSARDSVGGQPQHF
TRBJ1-5 | TRBV6-1 | NA | many | TGTGCCAGCGAAAGTAGCAATCAGCCCCAGCATTTT | CASESSNQPQHF
TRBJ2-3 | TRBV6-6 | NA | medium-sized | TGTGCCAGCAGTTACGGTCTTGAAGATACGCAGTATTTT | CASSYGLEDTQYF
TRBJ1-5 | TRBV27 | NA | medium-sized | TGTGCCAGCAGCCTTAGACAGAGCAATCAGCCCCAGCATTTT | CASSLRQSNQPQHF
TRBJ2-2 | TRBV4-3 | TRBD1 | few | TGCGCCAGCAGCCAAGAGGGGTTGTTGGGGACAGGGGGTCGGGCGAACACCGGGGAGCTGTTTTTT | CASSQEGLLGTGGRANTGELFF
TRBJ2-3 | TRBV6-6 | NA | medium-sized | TGTGCCAGCAGCCCCGGGGGTGGCGGGAGCACAGATACGCAGTATTTT | CASSPGGGGSTDTQYF